These 29 T cell receptor beta chains were sequenced from one sample in a study of CD8 T cells in ankylosing spondylitis. TCRdb reprocessed the 5' RACE reads via MiXCR and lists one record per CDR3 protein. The table lists approximately 260,000 distinct CDR3 sequences, roughly 8.6% of them singletons. Sequencing was done on a sample of blood, either unsorted or a sorted T cell fraction (not recorded which). The receptors here all came from a male donor with ankylosing spondylitis or in good health (not recorded which).

This clonotype occurred many times. This chain uses TRBV5-5 with TRBJ1-2; possibly TRBD1 for D (5 bases). CDR1 and CDR2 (germline): SGHKS, YYEKEE (reference sequence). Trimming took off 4 bases at V and 4 bases at J, with 14 bases between the two ends. This CDR3 has 14 residues. Written as DNA, the CDR3 is TGTGCCAGCAGCCACTCGACAGCTTTCTATGGCTACACCTTC. Translated, it gives CASSHSTAFYGYTF.

This clonotype was seen at least ten times. The V gene is TRBV6-2 or TRBV6-3, the J gene TRBJ1-1, with D unresolved. The CDR3 has 13 amino acids. The V end was cut by 4 bases, the J end by 6 bases, with 12 bases between. Germline V gene data show CDR1 as MNHEY and CDR2 as SVGEGT. This CDR3 reads CASSLLPGSEAFF. As DNA, the CDR3 is TGTGCCAGCAGTTTGCTTCCGGGGTCTGAAGCTTTCTTT.

Notes on this clonotype: An end of the junction does not agree with germline; a read error may underlie this. The CDR3 sequence: CPSSPDRGNQPQHF. The CDR3 DNA follows: TGCCCCAGCAGTCCGGACAGGGGGAATCAGCCCCAGCATTTT. This chain uses TRBV5-1 with TRBJ1-5, with TRBD1 identical over 10 bases. Per germline, CDR1 SGHRS and CDR2 YFSETQ. There are 14 residues in the CDR3.

This clonotype showed up many times. This chain uses TRBV29-1 with TRBJ1-2; tentative D call: TRBD1 (5 bases). CDR3 length equals 12 residues. V was cut by 5 bases and J by 8 bases, with 15 bases left in between. Germline V gene lookup returns CDR1 SQVTM and CDR2 ANQGSEA. CDR3: CSVNRDGGGYTF. CDR3 coding DNA: TGCAGCGTTAACCGGGACGGTGGGGGCTACACCTTC.

Many counts were recorded for this clonotype. V is TRBV11-2 and J is TRBJ2-5; D remains ambiguous. With 1 base removed from V and 5 bases from J, the gap between germline ends came to 11 bases. Germline V gene lookup returns CDR1 SGHAT and CDR2 FQNNGV. The CDR3 loop spans 14 amino acids. The CDR3 protein is CASSLGLGRETQYF. The CDR3 DNA is TGTGCCAGCAGCTTAGGTCTAGGGCGGGAGACCCAGTACTTC.

This sequence joins TRBV30 and TRBJ2-4, with a possible D match to TRBD1 (6 bases). The germline V and J ends were trimmed by 0 bases and 0 bases, with 6 bases remaining between them. Germline V gives CDR1 GTSNPN, CDR2 SVGIG (reference sequence). The CDR3 sequence is 14 residues long. CDR3 residues: CAWSVGGAKNIQYF. The CDR3 DNA reads as TGTGCCTGGAGTGTAGGGGGAGCCAAAAACATTCAGTACTTC.

This clonotype was recorded at least ten times. V is TRBV6-2 or TRBV6-3 and J is TRBJ1-4, with D possibly matching TRBD1 (5 bases). The CDR3 has 13 residues. V lost 2 bases and J lost 6, with 7 bases in between. Germline V lookup: CDR1 MNHEY, CDR2 SVGEGT. The CDR3 nucleotides are TGTGCCAGCAGTTACGGAGGGGATGAAAAACTGTTTTTT. It translates to CASSYGGDEKLFF.

In the case of this clonotype: This may be a read error, as it is one base from a much larger clone. The J gene is TRBJ2-2, the V gene TRBV5-6; D might be TRBD2 (5 bases). The CDR3 runs to 15 residues. Germline V lookup: CDR1 SGHDT, CDR2 YYEEEE. The CDR3 DNA sequence: TGTGCCAGCAGCTACCTTACAGCGAACACCGGGGAGCTGGTTTTT. Its translation is CASSYLTANTGELVF.

This clonotype was detected many times. CDR3 in DNA: TGCAGCGTTGAAGAGGCGCCCCAAGGGAAGTTCTTC. Protein: CSVEEAPQGKFF. The J gene is TRBJ2-1, the V gene TRBV29-1; D unclear. This CDR3 is 12 amino acids long. The V end lost 0 bases, the J end lost 14 bases, and 14 bases lay between the germline ends. The germline V gene encodes CDR1 SQVTM and CDR2 ANQGSEA.

This clonotype occurred many times. The chain couples TRBV5-6 to TRBJ2-1, with D possibly TRBD2 on 6 matching bases. CDR1 and CDR2 (germline): SGHDT, YYEEEE. There are 17 residues in the CDR3. V lost 10 bases and J lost 3, with 26 bases in between. The CDR3 DNA reads TGTGCCCCCAAAAAGGAGGGGAGGCCGACCTACTACAATGAGCAGTTCTTC. Protein product: CAPKKEGRPTYYNEQFF.

J is TRBJ1-4 and V is TRBV18, with 7 nucleotides matching TRBD1. This CDR3 is 15 amino acids long. Germline loops: CDR1 KGHSH, CDR2 LQKENI. Trimming removed 2 bases from V and 8 bases from J; junction bases left unmatched: 8. This CDR3 reads CASSPNTGDGEKLFF. In DNA form, the CDR3 reads TGTGCCAGCTCACCAAATACAGGGGATGGGGAAAAACTGTTTTTT.

The sample holds many counts of this clonotype. V is TRBV5-1 and J is TRBJ1-1; 7 bases are shared with TRBD1. The CDR3 has 13 amino acids. Trimming took 0 bases from V and 7 from J; bases not matched to a gene: 3. CDR1 is SGHRS, CDR2 YFSETQ, per germline. DNA of the CDR3: TGCGCCAGCAGCTTGGAGACAGGGTTTGAAGCTTTCTTT. Protein sequence: CASSLETGFEAFF.

The table lists this clonotype with many counts. The chain joins TRBV5-5 to TRBJ2-7; a possible D gene is TRBD1 (6 bases). This CDR3 has 15 residues. Trimming stripped 5 bases from V and 2 bases from J, with 17 bases between. CDR1 is SGHKS, CDR2 YYEKEE, per germline (reference sequence). The CDR3 loop is CASSLIRGFAYEQYF. CDR3 in DNA: TGTGCCAGCAGTCTTATCAGGGGCTTCGCCTACGAGCAGTACTTC.

This clonotype was detected many times. The V and J genes are TRBV5-1 and TRBJ2-2; 10 bases fit TRBD2. V lost 4 bases, J lost 4 bases, and 4 bases stayed unmatched. The CDR3 loop spans 15 amino acids. Germline-derived CDR1 and CDR2 are SGHRS and YFSETQ. DNA for the CDR3: TGCGCCAGCAGCCCCGGACTAGCGGCCACCGGGGAGCTGTTTTTT. It codes for CASSPGLAATGELFF. Complete variable domain (other parts from reference TRBV5-1 and TRBJ2-2): KAGVTQTPRYLIKTRGQQVTLSCSPISGHRSVSWYQQTPGQGLQFLFEYFSETQRNKGNFPGRFSGRQFSNSRSEMNVSTLELGDSALYLCASSPGLAATGELFFGEGSRLTVL.

This clonotype was counted only a few times. This sequence joins TRBV29-1 and TRBJ2-5; tentative D call: TRBD2 (6 bases). V gave up 3 bases and J gave up 5 bases, with 13 bases separating them. Germline lookup yields CDR1 SQVTM and CDR2 ANQGSEA. This CDR3 region has 13 residues. The CDR3 DNA reads TGCAGCGTTGACCGACTAGAGCGGGAGACCCAGTACTTC. This sequence encodes CSVDRLERETQYF.

This clonotype showed up many times. The chain combines TRBV12-3 or TRBV12-4 with TRBJ2-1; no clear D. This CDR3 has 10 residues. Between the trimmed V and J ends, which lost 6 bases and 9 bases, there was a span of 6 bases. The CDR3, as DNA: TGTGCCAGCAGGGGTACTGAGCAGTTCTTC. As protein: CASRGTEQFF.

This clonotype was recorded at least ten times. The CDR3 region has the DNA TGTGCCAGCATGGCGGTGTCTAGGGGACGTCGACAAGAGACCCAGTACTTC. It translates to CASMAVSRGRRQETQYF. The chain combines TRBV6-1 with TRBJ2-5; D might be TRBD1 or TRBD2, each matching 5 bases. V was pared by 7 bases and J by 2 bases, with 23 bases between. This CDR3 has 17 amino acids. Germline V CDR1 and CDR2: MNHNS, SASEGT.

In this sample, this clonotype turned up many times. The V call is TRBV29-1, the J call TRBJ1-2; unclear D gene. This CDR3 comprises 14 residues. Trimming left V 1 base short and J 2 bases short, with 11 bases between. The germline gives CDR1 SQVTM, CDR2 ANQGSEA. CDR3 in amino acids: CSVEGMGRNYGYTF. The DNA for the CDR3 is TGCAGCGTTGAAGGGATGGGGAGGAACTATGGCTACACCTTC.

Concerning this clonotype itself: A much larger clone lies one base from this, so it may be a read error. The chain joins TRBV20-1 to TRBJ2-7; D remains unclear. This CDR3 has 13 residues. Germline values: CDR1 DFQATT, CDR2 SNEGSKA (reference sequence). The CDR3 sequence: CSARGYSGYVQYF. The CDR3 DNA reads as TGCAGTGCTAGAGGCTACAGTGGTTACGTGCAGTACTTC.

The chain combines TRBV30 with TRBJ1-1; D is ambiguous. Trimming shortened V by 4 bases and J by 1 base, and 7 bases separated the two germline ends. The CDR3 consists of 12 residues. Germline CDR1 is GTSNPN and CDR2 is SVGIG (reference sequence). CDR3: CAWNPGNTEAFF. The CDR3 bases are TGTGCCTGGAACCCGGGGAACACTGAAGCTTTCTTT.

In its sample, this clonotype was seen a few times. The gene calls are TRBV4-1 and TRBJ2-3; 11 nucleotides match TRBD2. Germline assignment: CDR1 MGHRA and CDR2 YSYEKL. This CDR3 spans 15 amino acids. The junction had 8 bases not matched to a gene; V was cut back by 4 bases and J by 8 bases. The CDR3 loop is CASSPQLAGVGTQYF. CDR3 sequence (DNA): TGCGCCAGCAGCCCGCAACTAGCGGGGGTGGGTACGCAGTATTTT.

The V and J genes are TRBV20-1 and TRBJ2-7; tentative D call: TRBD1 (6 bases). V dropped 3 bases and J dropped 1 base, with 19 bases sitting between them. Germline CDR1 reads DFQATT; CDR2 reads SNEGSKA (reference sequence). The CDR3 has 16 amino acids. The CDR3 nucleotides read TGCAGTGCTAGGGACAACGACAGGTTCCGATCCTACGAGCAGTACTTC. Protein sequence: CSARDNDRFRSYEQYF.

This clonotype was seen at least ten times. The V and J genes are TRBV29-1 and TRBJ2-7; TRBD1 aligns across 8 bases. Trimming removed 2 bases from V and 6 bases from J; junction bases left unmatched: 6. The CDR3 contains 13 residues. Germline loops: CDR1 SQVTM, CDR2 ANQGSEA. The CDR3, as DNA: TGCAGCGTTGAAAGAGACAGGGGTGCCGAGCAGTACTTC. It specifies CSVERDRGAEQYF.

Ten or more counts support this clonotype. The rearrangement joins TRBV10-3 to TRBJ2-7; possible D gene TRBD2, 5 bases. The CDR3 is 16 residues long. Trimming cost V 3 bases and J 0 bases, with 15 bases left between them. From germline, CDR1 is ENHRY and CDR2 SYGVKD. The CDR3 reads CAISDGRIRDSYEQYF. CDR3 sequence (DNA): TGTGCCATCAGTGATGGTAGAATACGGGACTCCTACGAGCAGTACTTC.

J is TRBJ1-2 and V is TRBV4-3; TRBD1 agrees at 7 bases. Germline values: CDR1 LGHNA, CDR2 YSLEER. The CDR3 is made up of 14 amino acids. V dropped 4 bases and J dropped 7; count of bases not matched to a gene: 9. Here the CDR3 reads CASSPGGLVGGYTF. Here the CDR3 DNA reads TGCGCCAGCAGCCCAGGGGGGCTCGTGGGTGGCTACACCTTC.

The table lists this clonotype with many counts. This chain joins TRBV7-6 and TRBJ2-7, with TRBD1 identical over 9 bases. The CDR3 extends over 16 amino acids. The germline gives CDR1 SGHVS, CDR2 FNYEAQ. The ends lost 1 base at V and 3 bases at J; junction bases unmatched: 7. In nucleotides, the CDR3 is TGTGCCAGCAGCTTAGGCCCGGGACAGGGCCACTACGAGCAGTACTTC. This encodes CASSLGPGQGHYEQYF. The variable domain in full, with the rest retrieved from reference TRBV7-6 and TRBJ2-7, is GAGVSQSPRYKVTKRGQDVALRCDPISGHVSLYWYRQALGQGPEFLTYFNYEAQQDKSGLPNDRFSAERPEGSISTLTIQRTEQRDSAMYRCASSLGPGQGHYEQYFGPGTRLTVT.

This clonotype has a count of ten or more. The chain has TRBV12-3 or TRBV12-4 and TRBJ2-3, with a weak D call TRBD2 (6 bases). The CDR3 covers 14 residues. V lost 6 bases to trimming and J lost 2 bases, with 12 bases between them. The CDR3 protein is CASRGEVFTDTQYF. The CDR3 region has the DNA TGTGCCAGCAGGGGGGAGGTATTCACAGATACGCAGTATTTT.

The CDR3 bases are TGCGCCAGCAGCCAAGACCATGCTAGCGCAAACGAGCAGTACTTC. Translated: CASSQDHASANEQYF. The rearrangement links TRBV4-3 to TRBJ2-7, with D perhaps TRBD2 (6 bases). CDR3 length equals 15 residues. Germline CDR1 is LGHNA and CDR2 is YSLEER. Deletions cut 0 bases from V and 5 bases from J, with 14 bases between.

The sample holds a few counts of this clonotype. The V and J genes are TRBV5-1 and TRBJ2-7; 10 nucleotides agree with TRBD1. The V segment lost 3 bases and the J segment 4 bases; nucleotides outside the gene matches: 10. Germline CDR1 and CDR2: SGHRS and YFSETQ. The CDR3 has 16 residues. CDR3 amino acids: CASSSGQRDRGYEQYF. CDR3 coding DNA: TGCGCCAGCAGCTCCGGACAACGGGACAGGGGTTACGAGCAGTACTTC.